The rows below give T cell receptor beta chains drawn from one sample of a study of blood T cell repertoires in COVID-19. Using immunoSEQ multiplex PCR, the repertoire was profiled, and TCRdb retains in-frame clones only, with some absent. The sample has approximately 90,000 clones, roughly 80% seen once; the top ten hold roughly 53%. The sequenced sample was peripheral blood. The receptors stem from a human donor in a cohort sampled during active COVID-19. The CDR3 runs from the conserved cysteine through the conserved F or W. The order of the fields is V gene, D gene, clone size, J gene, CDR3 protein, CDR3 DNA. The D gene is left open where the match is weak. A row's size may be missing; if present it is once, few, many or a size class.

TRBV6-5	-	-	TRBJ1-6	CASKMWGENSPLHF	TGTGCCAGCAAGATGTGGGGGGAGAATTCACCCCTCCACTTT
TRBV29-1	-	once	TRBJ1-2	CSVAGQTADGYTF	TGCAGCGTTGCGGGACAAACAGCCGACGGCTACACCTTC
TRBV27	TRBD2	-	TRBJ2-3	CASSLTGREDTQYF	TGTGCCAGCAGTTTGACGGGGAGGGAGGATACGCAGTATTTT
TRBV11-2	TRBD2	-	TRBJ2-5	CASSTTSGKQETQYF	TGTGCCAGCAGCACCACTAGCGGGAAACAAGAGACCCAGTACTTC
TRBV5-5	-	-	TRBJ2-2	CASNIDSLTGELFF	TGTGCCAGCAATATTGACAGCCTCACCGGGGAGCTGTTTTTT
TRBV29-1	-	-	TRBJ2-2	CSVVQGLGTGELFF	TGCAGCGTTGTACAGGGCTTGGGCACCGGGGAGCTGTTTTTT
TRBV18	-	-	TRBJ2-4	CASSLPGRGAKNIQYF	TGTGCCAGCTCACTCCCGGGTCGGGGGGCCAAAAACATTCAGTACTTC
TRBV19	TRBD1	-	TRBJ2-3	CASSPGQPFRDTQYF	TGTGCCAGTAGCCCGGGACAGCCTTTCCGAGATACGCAGTATTTT
TRBV3-1/TRBV3-2	-	-	TRBJ2-2	CASSQVEIGELFF	TGTGCCAGCAGCCAAGTCGAGATCGGGGAGCTGTTTTTT
TRBV7-9	TRBD1	-	TRBJ1-4	CASSLRTGEEKLFF	TGTGCCAGCAGCCTAAGGACAGGGGAAGAAAAACTGTTTTTT
TRBV28	-	few	TRBJ1-2	CASSATFRGYTF	TGTGCCAGCAGCGCCACTTTCCGCGGCTACACCTTC
TRBV28	-	once	TRBJ1-2	CASSLWPGSYGYTF	TGTGCCAGCAGTTTATGGCCGGGGAGCTATGGCTACACCTTC
TRBV2	-	-	TRBJ1-3	CASSFQGQANTIYF	TGTGCCAGCAGTTTTCAGGGGCAAGCTAACACCATATATTTT
TRBV4-1	-	-	TRBJ1-2	CASSQDPTTNYGYTF	TGCGCCAGCAGCCAAGATCCGACGACAAACTATGGCTACACCTTC
TRBV29-1	TRBD1	-	TRBJ2-7	CSATDRARGEQYF	TGCAGCGCCACGGACAGGGCCAGGGGCGAGCAGTACTTC
TRBV7-2	-	-	TRBJ2-7	CASSLHRAGEQYF	TGTGCCAGCAGCTTACACAGGGCGGGCGAGCAGTACTTC
TRBV7-3	TRBD2	-	TRBJ2-1	CASSFTAGAYNEQFF	TGTGCCAGCAGCTTTACAGCGGGAGCCTACAATGAGCAGTTCTTC
TRBV30	-	-	TRBJ1-3	CAWRNRSSGNTIYF	TGTGCCTGGCGGAACAGGAGCTCTGGAAACACCATATATTTT
TRBV7-6	TRBD1	once	TRBJ2-5	CASSPRGTGGYQETQYF	TGTGCCAGCAGCCCTAGGGGGACAGGGGGCTACCAAGAGACCCAGTACTTC
TRBV6-5	TRBD2	once	TRBJ2-1	CATIGTRGEDEQFF	TGTGCCACCATCGGGACTAGGGGGGAGGATGAGCAGTTCTTC
TRBV7-9	-	-	TRBJ2-2	CASSFPGLTGELFF	TGTGCCAGCAGCTTCCCGGGACTCACCGGGGAGCTGTTTTTT
TRBV6-2/TRBV6-3	TRBD1	few	TRBJ1-5	CASSSPGQGAYQPQHF	TGTGCCAGCAGCAGTCCGGGACAGGGGGCTTATCAGCCCCAGCATTTT
TRBV6-6	-	-	TRBJ1-1	CASSYFSVSEAFF	TGTGCCAGCAGTTACTTTTCCGTGAGTGAAGCTTTCTTT
TRBV7-9	-	-	TRBJ1-2	CASSLGVYGYTF	TGTGCCAGCAGCTTAGGAGTCTATGGCTACACCTTC
TRBV5-1	TRBD2	-	TRBJ2-1	CASSLDGGSSYNEQFF	TGCGCCAGCAGCTTGGACGGCGGGAGCTCCTACAATGAGCAGTTCTTC
TRBV6-5	-	once	TRBJ1-5	CASKQQGSSQPQHF	TGTGCCAGCAAACAACAGGGAAGCTCCCAGCCCCAGCATTTT
TRBV11-2	TRBD1	-	TRBJ1-1	CASSSKTTGGTEAFF	TGTGCCAGCAGCTCAAAAACAACAGGGGGCACTGAAGCTTTCTTT
TRBV7-6	TRBD1	-	TRBJ2-7	CASSFTGGEVYEQYF	TGTGCCAGCAGCTTCACAGGGGGCGAGGTTTACGAGCAGTACTTC
TRBV19	-	-	TRBJ1-2	CASSIDLFGADGYTF	TGTGCCAGTAGTATAGATCTCTTTGGGGCGGATGGCTACACCTTC
TRBV4-3	-	-	TRBJ2-7	CASSQAQGGREQYF	TGCGCCAGCAGCCAAGCCCAGGGGGGTCGGGAGCAGTACTTC